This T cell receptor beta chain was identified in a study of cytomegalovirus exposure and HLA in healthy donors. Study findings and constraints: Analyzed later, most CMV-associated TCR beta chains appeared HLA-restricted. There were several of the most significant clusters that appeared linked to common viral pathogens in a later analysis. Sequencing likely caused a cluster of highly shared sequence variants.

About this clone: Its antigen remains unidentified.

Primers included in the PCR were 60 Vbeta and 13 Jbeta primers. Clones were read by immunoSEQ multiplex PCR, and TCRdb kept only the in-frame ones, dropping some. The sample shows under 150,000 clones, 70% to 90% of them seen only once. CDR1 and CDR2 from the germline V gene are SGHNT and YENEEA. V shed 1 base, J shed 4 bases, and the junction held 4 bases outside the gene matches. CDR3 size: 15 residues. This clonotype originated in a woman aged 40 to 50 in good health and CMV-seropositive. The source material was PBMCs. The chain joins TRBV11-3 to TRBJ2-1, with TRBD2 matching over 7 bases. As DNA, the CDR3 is TGTGCCAGCAGCTTAGCGGGAGGAAGTTACAATGAGCAGTTCTTC. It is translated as CASSLAGGSYNEQFF.